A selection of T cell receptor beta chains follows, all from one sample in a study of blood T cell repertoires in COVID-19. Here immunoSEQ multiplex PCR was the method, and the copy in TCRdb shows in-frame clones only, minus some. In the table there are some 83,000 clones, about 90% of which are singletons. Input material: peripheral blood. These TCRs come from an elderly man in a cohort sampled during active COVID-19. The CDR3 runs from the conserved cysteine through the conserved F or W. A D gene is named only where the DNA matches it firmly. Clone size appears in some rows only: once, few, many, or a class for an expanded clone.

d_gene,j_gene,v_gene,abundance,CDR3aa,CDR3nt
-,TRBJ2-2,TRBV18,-,CASSPDTGAGELFF,TGTGCCAGCTCTCCGGACACAGGTGCCGGGGAGCTGTTTTTT
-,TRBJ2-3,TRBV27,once,CASSKTGTSLDTQYF,TGTGCCAGCAGTAAAACCGGGACTTCCTTGGATACGCAGTATTTT
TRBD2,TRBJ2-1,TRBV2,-,CASRRNLGTTHYNEQFF,TGTGCCAGCAGACGCAACCTCGGGACTACCCACTACAATGAGCAGTTCTTC
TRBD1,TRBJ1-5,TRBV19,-,CASSDRVDQPQHF,TGTGCCAGTAGCGACAGGGTTGATCAGCCCCAGCATTTT
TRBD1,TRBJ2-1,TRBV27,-,CASRGTGYNEQFF,TGTGCCAGCAGGGGGACAGGTTACAATGAGCAGTTCTTC
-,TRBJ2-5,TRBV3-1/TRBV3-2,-,CASSQVREGGETQYF,TGTGCCAGCAGCCAAGTAAGGGAAGGAGGAGAGACCCAGTACTTC
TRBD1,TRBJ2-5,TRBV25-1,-,CASRGTPGQGEETQYF,TGTGCCAGCAGGGGCACGCCGGGACAGGGGGAGGAGACCCAGTACTTC
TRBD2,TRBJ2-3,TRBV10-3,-,CAISEQRGGQGADTQYF,TGTGCCATCAGTGAGCAGCGGGGGGGCCAGGGTGCAGATACGCAGTATTTT
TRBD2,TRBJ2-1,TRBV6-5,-,CASSRTSGGAGQFF,TGTGCCAGCAGTCGGACTAGCGGGGGGGCCGGGCAGTTCTTC
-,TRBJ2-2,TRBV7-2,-,CASSLGQGGTGELFF,TGTGCCAGCAGCTTAGGGCAGGGCGGCACCGGGGAGCTGTTTTTT